The 24 T cell receptor beta chains reported below all come from one sample, sequenced in a study of blood T cell repertoires in COVID-19. Clones were sequenced by immunoSEQ multiplex PCR, and TCRdb holds only the in-frame ones, with some missing. The sample includes tens of thousands of clones, roughly 90% of them seen just once. Sample: peripheral blood. These TCRs come from a woman aged 55 to 70 with active COVID-19.

The V gene is TRBV6-5, the J gene TRBJ2-1; a weak D match, TRBD2 (6 bases). Trimming took off 7 bases at V and 1 base at J, with 14 bases between the two ends. Germline V gene lookup returns CDR1 MNHEY and CDR2 SVGAGI. There are 15 residues in the CDR3. The CDR3 DNA reads as TGTGCCAGCAACACTTGGCGGGATTCCTACAATGAGCAGTTCTTC. Translated, it gives CASNTWRDSYNEQFF.

The genes are TRBV19 and TRBJ1-2, with D uncertain. CDR1 and CDR2 (germline): LNHDA, SQIVND (reference sequence). V lost 2 bases and J 6 bases, leaving 13 bases between the germline ends. The CDR3 contains 14 residues. CDR3 protein: CASSISPDKDGYTF. CDR3 in DNA: TGTGCCAGTAGTATATCCCCAGACAAGGATGGCTACACCTTC. The variable domain in full, with the rest retrieved from reference TRBV19 and TRBJ1-2, is DGGITQSPKYLFRKEGQNVTLSCEQNLNHDAMYWYRQDPGQGLRLIYYSQIVNDFQKGDIAEGYSVSREKKESFPLTVTSAQKNPTAFYLCASSISPDKDGYTFGSGTRLTVV.

The J gene is TRBJ1-1, the V gene TRBV3-1 (or the pseudogene TRBV3-2); no firm D call. The V and J ends lost 1 base and 6 bases respectively, with 6 bases between them. This CDR3 has 12 amino acids. Looked up from germline, CDR1 is LGHDT and CDR2 is YNNKEL (reference sequence). CDR3 sequence (DNA): TGTGCCAGCAGCCAAGCGAGGGCTGAAGCTTTCTTT. This codes for CASSQARAEAFF.

The J gene is TRBJ1-6, the V gene TRBV2; 9 bases map to TRBD1. The CDR3 loop spans 14 amino acids. V trimming: 6 bases; J trimming: 6 bases; junction bases outside the gene matches: 3. CDR1 SNHLY and CDR2 FYNNEI come from the germline V gene. CDR3 nucleotides: TGTGCCAGCAGGGCGACAGGGGGTAATTCACCCCTCCACTTT. This gives the protein CASRATGGNSPLHF.

The V and J genes are TRBV10-1 and TRBJ2-5; 14 bases fit TRBD2. The V gene end was trimmed by 3 bases and the J gene end by 7 bases; junction bases not matched to a gene: 7. This CDR3 spans 16 amino acids. CDR1 is WNHNN, CDR2 SYGVQD, per germline (reference sequence). CDR3 nucleotides: TGCGCCAGCAGTGAATGGACTAGCGGGAGGTTTGGGACCCAGTACTTC. It yields the protein CASSEWTSGRFGTQYF.

The chain couples TRBV5-4 to TRBJ2-3; D uncertain. Germline assignment: CDR1 SGHNT and CDR2 YYREEE (reference sequence). The CDR3 loop spans 14 amino acids. Trimming shortened V by 0 bases and J by 3 bases, and 8 bases separated the two germline ends. CDR3 nucleotides: TGTGCCAGCAGCTTGGGGGTGGAGACAGATACGCAGTATTTT. It translates to CASSLGVETDTQYF.

This clone was detected once. The rearrangement links TRBV5-6 to TRBJ2-3; D possibly corresponds to TRBD1 (6 bases). This CDR3 is built from 17 residues. With 1 base removed from V and 0 bases from J, the gap between germline ends came to 15 bases. Germline V gene sequence: CDR1 SGHDT, CDR2 YYEEEE. The chain's CDR3 is CASSLYWTATSTDTQYF. CDR3 coding DNA: TGTGCCAGCAGCTTGTATTGGACAGCTACTAGCACAGATACGCAGTATTTT.

This chain connects TRBV10-3 to TRBJ1-6; D is possibly TRBD1 (6 bases). The CDR3 consists of 16 residues. CDR1 ENHRY and CDR2 SYGVKD come from the germline V gene. Trimming took 5 bases from V and 8 from J, leaving 19 bases between them. The CDR3 DNA reads TGTGCCATCAGTATCCGGGACACCTCTCGGGATTCACCCCTCCACTTT. This gives the protein CAISIRDTSRDSPLHF.

This chain links TRBV7-9 with TRBJ2-2; D gene ambiguous. CDR3 length equals 14 residues. Germline-derived CDR1 and CDR2 are SEHNR and FQNEAQ (reference sequence). V was shortened by 0 bases and J by 3 bases, with 5 bases between the two germline ends. As DNA, the CDR3 is TGTGCCAGCAGCTTAGCGCTAGACACCGGGGAGCTGTTTTTT. Its translation: CASSLALDTGELFF.

The gene calls are TRBV11-2 and TRBJ2-5; D not resolved. Germline CDR1 reads SGHAT; CDR2 reads FQNNGV. The CDR3 consists of 12 residues. CDR3 DNA sequence: TGTGCACGTGTAGCCCAACAAGAGACCCAGTACTTC. It is translated as CARVAQQETQYF.

The chain carries TRBV5-1 and TRBJ2-2; weak D call: TRBD2 (6 bases). Germline-derived CDR1 and CDR2 are SGHRS and YFSETQ. CDR3 length: 16 residues. The germline V and J ends were trimmed by 3 bases and 1 base, with 13 bases remaining between them. The CDR3 sequence is CASSSATRMNTGELFF. The CDR3, as DNA: TGCGCCAGCAGCTCCGCGACTAGAATGAACACCGGGGAGCTGTTTTTT.

Only one count was recorded for this clone. The chain recombines TRBV28 with TRBJ2-5; D ambiguous. This CDR3 is built from 14 residues. Per germline, CDR1 MDHEN and CDR2 SYDVKM. V was cut by 7 bases and J by 4 bases, with 16 bases left in between. The DNA of the CDR3 is TGTGCCAGCACTAAGCTCTTCGTGAGAGAGACCCAGTACTTC. Its protein product is CASTKLFVRETQYF. Full variable domain (outside the CDR3, taken from reference TRBV28 and TRBJ2-5): DVKVTQSSRYLVKRTGEKVFLECVQDMDHENMFWYRQDPGLGLRLIYFSYDVKMKEKGDIPEGYSVSREKKERFSLILESASTNQTSMYLCASTKLFVRETQYFGPGTRLLVL.

V and J are TRBV19 and TRBJ2-5; D possibly matches TRBD1 or TRBD2 (5 bases each). This CDR3 region has 14 residues. From germline, CDR1 is LNHDA and CDR2 SQIVND (reference sequence). The V end lost 5 bases, the J end lost 5 bases, and 15 bases lay between the germline ends. Here the CDR3 reads CASSLAGLSETQYF. The CDR3 nucleotides are TGTGCCAGTAGTCTAGCAGGGTTGAGTGAGACCCAGTACTTC.

The chain recombines TRBV3-1 (or the pseudogene TRBV3-2) with TRBJ2-2; D possibly corresponds to TRBD1 (5 bases). V lost 4 bases, J lost 6 bases, and 9 bases lay in between. This CDR3 has 13 residues. CDR1 and CDR2 from the germline V gene are LGHDT and YNNKEL (reference sequence). This CDR3 is CASSLRAPGELFF. In nucleotides, the CDR3 is TGTGCCAGCAGCCTCAGGGCCCCCGGGGAGCTGTTTTTT.

CDR3 protein: CASSQETGNYEQYF. Here the CDR3 DNA reads TGTGCCAGCAGTCAGGAAACAGGGAACTACGAGCAGTACTTC. V usage is TRBV2 and J usage is TRBJ2-7; the D gene is possibly TRBD1 (6 bases). This CDR3 has 14 amino acids. Per germline, CDR1 SNHLY and CDR2 FYNNEI. V was cut by 5 bases and J by 3 bases, with 14 bases left in between.

The chain links TRBV28 to TRBJ2-7; TRBD2 is a possible D gene (5 bases). Trimming pared 3 bases from V and 0 bases from J, leaving 15 bases between. The CDR3 has 16 amino acids. Germline values: CDR1 MDHEN, CDR2 SYDVKM. The CDR3 spells CASSFPQRPRSYEQYF. The DNA of the CDR3 is TGTGCCAGCAGTTTCCCCCAGCGGCCCCGCTCCTACGAGCAGTACTTC. Based on the CDR3 plus reference TRBV28 and TRBJ2-7, the full variable domain is DVKVTQSSRYLVKRTGEKVFLECVQDMDHENMFWYRQDPGLGLRLIYFSYDVKMKEKGDIPEGYSVSREKKERFSLILESASTNQTSMYLCASSFPQRPRSYEQYFGPGTRLTVT.

CDR3 nucleotides: TGTGCCACGGAGGAGGGCGGCTACACCTTC. It encodes CATEEGGYTF. The rearrangement links TRBV3-1 (or the pseudogene TRBV3-2) to TRBJ1-2; D is undetermined. V lost 10 bases and J lost 8, with 11 bases in between. CDR3 length: 10 residues. Germline CDR1 and CDR2: LGHDT and YNNKEL (reference sequence).

The CDR3 here is CASSLEGGTSSGNTIYF. The CDR3 nucleotides read TGCGCCAGCAGCTTGGAAGGCGGAACTAGCTCTGGAAACACCATATATTTT. This rearrangement joins TRBV5-1 to TRBJ1-3; the D is unclear. CDR3 length: 17 amino acids. The germline CDR1 and CDR2 sequences are SGHRS and YFSETQ. Trimming cost V 0 bases and J 0 bases, with 13 bases left between them.

V and J are TRBV7-2 and TRBJ2-1; no definite D call. The length of the CDR3 is 14 residues. Germline loops: CDR1 SGHTA, CDR2 FQGNSA. V lost 5 bases to trimming and J lost 6 bases, with 14 bases between them. CDR3 DNA sequence: TGTGCCAGCAGCCCGGCCCACAGTCCCAATGAGCAGTTCTTC. Translation gives CASSPAHSPNEQFF.

This clone came up once. CDR3 residues: CASKRGVGGGYSNQPQHF. CDR3 coding DNA: TGTGCCAGCAAGAGAGGCGTTGGGGGAGGATATAGCAATCAGCCCCAGCATTTT. J is TRBJ1-5 and V is TRBV6-4; possibly TRBD1 for D (5 bases). The CDR3 has 18 amino acids. V was pared by 7 bases and J by 0 bases, with 22 bases between. CDR1 and CDR2 from the germline V gene are MRHNA and SNTAGT.

This chain joins TRBV3-1 (or the pseudogene TRBV3-2) and TRBJ2-1; D possibly corresponds to TRBD2 (5 bases). Germline-derived CDR1 and CDR2 are LGHDT and YNNKEL (reference sequence). V was cut by 5 bases and J by 6 bases, with 14 bases left in between. The CDR3 runs 14 residues. The CDR3 nucleotides are TGTGCCAGCAGCTCAGGTATTGGGAGCAATGAGCAGTTCTTC. It yields the protein CASSSGIGSNEQFF.

The chain employs TRBV28 and TRBJ2-5; 8 bases match TRBD1. Germline V CDR1 and CDR2: MDHEN, SYDVKM. The CDR3 contains 15 residues. The trim removed 6 bases at V and 2 bases at J, leaving 8 bases unmatched. DNA of the CDR3: TGTGCCAGCAGCCGGCCCGGACAGGGACAAGAGACCCAGTACTTC. Translating gives CASSRPGQGQETQYF.

V is TRBV5-6 and J is TRBJ1-4; 8 positions match TRBD1. Germline CDR1 and CDR2: SGHDT and YYEEEE. CDR3 length: 17 amino acids. The J segment lost 6 bases and the V segment lost 0 bases, leaving 10 bases of the junction unmatched. CDR3 bases: TGTGCCAGCAGCTTGGGGACAGGGATGTTGGTCGATGAAAAACTGTTTTTT. Amino acid sequence: CASSLGTGMLVDEKLFF. Full variable domain (remainder filled in from reference TRBV5-6 and TRBJ1-4): DAGVTQSPTHLIKTRGQQVTLRCSPKSGHDTVSWYQQALGQGPQFIFQYYEEEERQRGNFPDRFSGHQFPNYSSELNVNALLLGDSALYLCASSLGTGMLVDEKLFFGSGTQLSVL.

The chain couples TRBV5-1 to TRBJ2-2; D not resolved. Trimming removed 2 bases at V and 3 bases at J, with 8 bases between. Germline lookup yields CDR1 SGHRS and CDR2 YFSETQ. The CDR3 runs to 14 residues. CDR3 bases: TGCGCCAGCAGCTTAATCCGGGACACCGGGGAGCTGTTTTTT. Encoded protein: CASSLIRDTGELFF.